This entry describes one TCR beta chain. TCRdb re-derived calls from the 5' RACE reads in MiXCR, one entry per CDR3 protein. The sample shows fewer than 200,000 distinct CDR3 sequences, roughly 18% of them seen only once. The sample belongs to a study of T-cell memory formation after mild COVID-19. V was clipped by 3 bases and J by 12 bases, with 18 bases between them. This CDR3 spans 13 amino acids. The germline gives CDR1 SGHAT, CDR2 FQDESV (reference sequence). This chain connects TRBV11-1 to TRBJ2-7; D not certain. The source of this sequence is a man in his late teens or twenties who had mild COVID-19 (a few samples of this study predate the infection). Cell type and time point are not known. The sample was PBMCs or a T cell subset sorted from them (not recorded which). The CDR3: CASSFSTPDKAYF. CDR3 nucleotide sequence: TGTGCCAGCAGCTTCTCCACTCCTGACAAGGCGTACTTC.